The 32 T cell receptor beta chains below come from one sample, sequenced in a study of shared clonotypes between healthy human individuals (dated by TCRdb to 2020 to 2021). CD8 naive samples consisted of CD45RO-negative cells that were positively selected for CCR7, yielding a CD45RA+CCR7+ population without TemRA cells. Receptors were amplified or captured by the immunoSEQ multiplex PCR assay. In its TCRdb copy, this immuneACCESS table keeps in-frame sequences only and misses some clones. Where compared with another copy, unresolved V genes explain less than half of these, and the others have no known cause. The sample yields 660,000 or so clones; approximately 96% were counted once. The top ten hold about 0.11% of the sample. What was sequenced was naive CD8+ T cells sorted from blood. Read against the paper, the sample's cell subset or site label means: CD45RA+CCR7+. These receptors came from a woman aged 30 to 39 in good health.

J is TRBJ2-2 and V is TRBV4-1; unclear D gene. V lost 4 bases and J lost 0, with 12 bases in between. In germline, CDR1 is MGHRA, CDR2 YSYEKL. The length of the CDR3 is 16 residues. The CDR3 DNA follows: TGCGCCAGCAGCCCCTTGGGTCGGGCGAACACCGGGGAGCTGTTTTTT. Residues: CASSPLGRANTGELFF.

The CDR3 reads CASSLGPHIQYF. The CDR3 nucleotides read TGTGCCAGCAGCTTAGGGCCACACATTCAGTACTTC. The V call is TRBV7-9, the J call TRBJ2-4, with no clear D. Germline CDR1 reads SEHNR; CDR2 reads FQNEAQ (reference sequence). V was pared by 1 base and J by 8 bases, with 6 bases between. The CDR3 totals 12 residues.

This rearrangement joins TRBV7-2 to TRBJ2-7; either TRBD1 or TRBD2 may supply D (6 bases each). Trimming pared 7 bases from V and 0 bases from J, leaving 13 bases between. The CDR3 consists of 14 residues. CDR1 SGHTA and CDR2 FQGNSA come from the germline V gene. The CDR3 DNA reads as TGTGCCAGCAACAGGGTCGGGAGCTCCTACGAGCAGTACTTC. It yields the protein CASNRVGSSYEQYF.

The chain combines TRBV7-9 with TRBJ2-3, with D possibly matching TRBD2 (6 bases). The CDR3 length is 13 residues. The germline gives CDR1 SEHNR, CDR2 FQNEAQ (reference sequence). The germline V and J ends were trimmed by 6 bases and 5 bases, with 12 bases remaining between them. The CDR3 coding sequence is TGTGCCAGCAGAGGTCCGGGACTAGATACGCAGTATTTT. This codes for CASRGPGLDTQYF.

V and J are TRBV9 and TRBJ1-1; a possible D gene is TRBD1 (5 bases). Germline CDR1 is SGDLS and CDR2 is YYNGEE. The V end was cut by 3 bases, the J end by 2 bases, with 14 bases between. The CDR3 length is 15 residues. CDR3 sequence reads: CASSGGRTKNTEAFF. The CDR3 DNA sequence: TGTGCCAGCAGCGGGGGCAGGACCAAAAACACTGAAGCTTTCTTT.

As for this clone: The identical CDR3 is also encoded by other nucleotide sequences in the sample. The chain is built from TRBV28 and TRBJ1-1, with unresolved D. Germline V gene data show CDR1 as MDHEN and CDR2 as SYDVKM. The CDR3 has 13 residues. V lost 4 bases and J 1 base, leaving 7 bases between the germline ends. CDR3 sequence reads: CASSYRPNTEAFF. DNA for the CDR3: TGTGCCAGCAGTTATCGGCCGAACACTGAAGCTTTCTTT.

The sample holds one count of this clone. The genes are TRBV25-1 and TRBJ2-1; D not certain. Germline V CDR1 and CDR2: MGHDK, SYGVNS. The CDR3 loop spans 13 amino acids. As DNA, the CDR3 is TGTGTGGTGGTCAGCGACTCCTACAATGAGCAGTTCTTC. Translated: CVVVSDSYNEQFF. Based on the CDR3 plus reference TRBV25-1 and TRBJ2-1, the full variable domain is EADIYQTPRYLVIGTGKKITLECSQTMGHDKMYWYQQDPGMELHLIHYSYGVNSTEKGDLSSESTVSRIRTEHFPLTLESARPSHTSQYLCVVVSDSYNEQFFGPGTRLTVL.

The chain employs TRBV5-4 and TRBJ2-3, with 8 positions matching TRBD2. Germline V lookup: CDR1 SGHNT, CDR2 YYREEE (reference sequence). V dropped 0 bases and J dropped 4; count of bases not matched to a gene: 4. The CDR3 covers 15 residues. This chain's CDR3 is CASSLGTSGADTQYF. The CDR3 DNA sequence: TGTGCCAGCAGCTTGGGTACTAGCGGAGCAGATACGCAGTATTTT. The complete variable domain, with remaining parts taken from reference TRBV5-4 and TRBJ2-3, reads ETGVTQSPTHLIKTRGQQVTLRCSSQSGHNTVSWYQQALGQGPQFIFQYYREEENGRGNFPPRFSGLQFPNYSSELNVNALELDDSALYLCASSLGTSGADTQYFGPGTRLTVL.

This clone was counted a single time. The V call is TRBV5-4, the J call TRBJ2-7; D assignment may be TRBD1 or TRBD2 (5 bases each). In germline, CDR1 is SGHNT, CDR2 YYREEE (reference sequence). CDR3 length equals 12 residues. Trimming removed 1 base at V and 6 bases at J, with 8 bases between. CDR3 bases: TGTGCCAGCAGCTTGCCTGGGGGCGAGCAGTACTTC. This encodes CASSLPGGEQYF.

The genes are TRBV5-1 and TRBJ2-7; unclear D gene. This CDR3 contains 17 residues. Germline CDR1 is SGHRS and CDR2 is YFSETQ. Between the trimmed V and J ends, which lost 3 bases and 7 bases, there was a span of 26 bases. The CDR3 coding sequence is TGCGCCAGCAGCTCCGGGCCCTGGCGGTCCTCGAGATTTGAGCAGTACTTC. It specifies CASSSGPWRSSRFEQYF.

The gene calls are TRBV10-3 and TRBJ2-1; 11 nucleotides line up with TRBD2. The CDR3 runs 16 residues. Unmatched junction bases numbered 3, after V lost 3 bases and J lost 2 bases. Germline lookup yields CDR1 ENHRY and CDR2 SYGVKD. CDR3 sequence (DNA): TGTGCCATCAGTGATCCGACTAGCGGGACCTACAATGAGCAGTTCTTC. It encodes CAISDPTSGTYNEQFF.

The CDR3: CASSLLGGSPFYEQYF. The CDR3 nucleotides read TGTGCCAGCAGCTTACTCGGGGGAAGCCCGTTCTACGAGCAGTACTTC. The rearrangement joins TRBV7-8 to TRBJ2-7, with D perhaps TRBD2 (6 bases). CDR3 size: 16 residues. Trimming cost V 2 bases and J 3 bases, with 17 bases left between them. CDR1 and CDR2 from the germline V gene are SGHVS and FQNEAQ.

The genes are TRBV28 and TRBJ2-1, with 7 bases fitting TRBD1. Trimming at V came to 5 bases and at J to 4 bases, leaving 5 bases not matched to a gene. This CDR3 is 14 amino acids long. Germline CDR1 is MDHEN and CDR2 is SYDVKM. The CDR3 sequence: CASSNPTGYNEQFF. The DNA of the CDR3 is TGTGCCAGCAGTAACCCGACAGGGTACAATGAGCAGTTCTTC. Full variable domain (outside the CDR3, taken from reference TRBV28 and TRBJ2-1): DVKVTQSSRYLVKRTGEKVFLECVQDMDHENMFWYRQDPGLGLRLIYFSYDVKMKEKGDIPEGYSVSREKKERFSLILESASTNQTSMYLCASSNPTGYNEQFFGPGTRLTVL.

This chain links TRBV13 with TRBJ2-7; no definite D call. The CDR3 loop spans 12 amino acids. V gave up 5 bases and J gave up 2 bases, with 7 bases separating them. Germline V gene lookup returns CDR1 PRHDT and CDR2 FYEKMQ (reference sequence). CDR3 DNA: TGTGCCAGCAGCACCGGCACCTACGAGCAGTACTTC. Amino acid sequence: CASSTGTYEQYF.

The table lists this clone with a few counts. V is TRBV4-2 and J is TRBJ1-5; 7 bases match TRBD1. CDR1 is LGHNA, CDR2 YNFKEQ, per germline. CDR3 length: 16 residues. Trimming removed 1 base from V and 2 bases from J; junction bases left unmatched: 5. CDR3 loop: CASSQGSRGGNQPQHF. The CDR3 DNA reads as TGTGCCAGCAGCCAAGGTAGCAGGGGGGGCAATCAGCCCCAGCATTTT.

The chain couples TRBV10-3 to TRBJ1-1; 7 bases are shared with TRBD1. Unmatched junction bases numbered 9, after V lost 10 bases and J lost 4 bases. The germline V gene has CDR1 ENHRY and CDR2 SYGVKD. The CDR3 consists of 13 residues. CDR3 nucleotides: TGTGCCACCAGGACAGGCGGTTCCACTGAAGCTTTCTTT. It is translated as CATRTGGSTEAFF.

The chain links TRBV2 to TRBJ2-3, with 7 bases that match TRBD2. The CDR3 sequence is 15 residues long. The germline gives CDR1 SNHLY, CDR2 FYNNEI. Germline trimming cut 6 bases from V and 3 bases from J; bases unmatched to any gene: 9. CDR3 DNA: TGTGCCAGCAGCCAGGCAGCGGGATTGACAGATACGCAGTATTTT. Its protein is CASSQAAGLTDTQYF. The whole variable domain, filled in from reference TRBV2 and TRBJ2-3, reads EPEVTQTPSHQVTQMGQEVILRCVPISNHLYFYWYRQILGQKVEFLVSFYNNEISEKSEIFDDQFSVERPDGSNFTLKIRSTKLEDSAMYFCASSQAAGLTDTQYFGPGTRLTVL.

The rearrangement links TRBV7-8 to TRBJ1-4; 7 bases line up with TRBD1. This CDR3 comprises 16 residues. V trimming: 5 bases; J trimming: 1 base; junction bases outside the gene matches: 7. Germline CDR1 reads SGHVS; CDR2 reads FQNEAQ. The DNA of the CDR3 is TGTGCCAGCAGCCTCGAAACAGGGGTAACTAATGAAAAACTGTTTTTT. Translation: CASSLETGVTNEKLFF.

V gene TRBV7-9 combines with J gene TRBJ1-4, with a possible D match to TRBD1 (6 bases). From germline, CDR1 is SEHNR and CDR2 FQNEAQ (reference sequence). Trimming took off 1 base at V and 0 bases at J, with 9 bases between the two ends. The CDR3 covers 16 residues. CDR3 region: CASSLEGGATNEKLFF. For the CDR3, the DNA is TGTGCCAGCAGCTTAGAAGGGGGGGCAACTAATGAAAAACTGTTTTTT.

This rearrangement joins TRBV7-9 to TRBJ2-2; 9 nucleotides agree with TRBD2. Trimming removed 4 bases from V and 4 bases from J; junction bases left unmatched: 13. Looked up from germline, CDR1 is SEHNR and CDR2 is FQNEAQ (reference sequence). CDR3 length: 18 residues. This chain's CDR3 is CASSSPIEGTSSTGELFF. CDR3 DNA: TGTGCCAGCAGCTCCCCTATAGAAGGGACTAGCAGCACCGGGGAGCTGTTTTTT. The variable domain in full, completed from reference TRBV7-9 and TRBJ2-2, reads DTGVSQNPRHKITKRGQNVTFRCDPISEHNRLYWYRQTLGQGPEFLTYFQNEAQLEKSRLLSDRFSAERPKGSFSTLEIQRTEQGDSAMYLCASSSPIEGTSSTGELFFGEGSRLTVL.

The chain has TRBV19 and TRBJ2-3; no definite D call. From germline, CDR1 is LNHDA and CDR2 SQIVND (reference sequence). This CDR3 region has 11 residues. V was trimmed by 4 bases and J by 8 bases, leaving 7 bases between them. The CDR3 DNA reads TGTGCCAGTAGTACAGGACCTACGCAGTATTTT. Protein sequence: CASSTGPTQYF.

V is TRBV15 and J is TRBJ2-7; D gene uncertain. The CDR3 length is 15 residues. Germline CDR1 is LNHNV and CDR2 is YYDKDF (reference sequence). Trimming removed 3 bases at V and 6 bases at J, with 18 bases between. CDR3 residues: CATSSPYRGDGEQYF. The CDR3 nucleotides are TGTGCCACCAGCAGCCCCTACCGTGGGGATGGCGAGCAGTACTTC.

The chain couples TRBV27 to TRBJ2-6, with D tentatively TRBD2 (5 bases). Per the germline V gene, CDR1 is MNHEY and CDR2 is SMNVEV (reference sequence). CDR3 length: 17 amino acids. V dropped 0 bases and J dropped 0 bases, with 9 bases sitting between them. DNA for the CDR3: TGTGCCAGCAGTTTATCGTCGGGGAGCTCTGGGGCCAACGTCCTGACTTTC. Its protein is CASSLSSGSSGANVLTF. The whole variable domain, filled in from reference TRBV27 and TRBJ2-6, reads EAQVTQNPRYLITVTGKKLTVTCSQNMNHEYMSWYRQDPGLGLRQIYYSMNVEVTDKGDVPEGYKVSRKEKRNFPLILESPSPNQTSLYFCASSLSSGSSGANVLTFGAGSRLTVL.

Remarks on this clone: One junction end does not reproduce the germline sequence, and a read error may be involved. The J gene is TRBJ1-2, the V gene TRBV5-6; D unclear. The CDR3 is made up of 12 amino acids. Germline loops: CDR1 SGHDT, CDR2 YYEEEE. The CDR3 sequence: CASTLGSYGYTF. The DNA for the CDR3 is TGTGCCAGCACCTTGGGCTCCTATGGCTACACCTTC.

The V gene is TRBV2, the J gene TRBJ1-2, with D tentatively TRBD1 (5 bases). Germline V lookup: CDR1 SNHLY, CDR2 FYNNEI. V was cut by 8 bases and J by 4 bases, with 14 bases left in between. This CDR3 comprises 13 residues. CDR3 amino acids: CASGTRDGYGYTF. Written as DNA, the CDR3 is TGTGCCAGCGGCACTCGGGACGGCTATGGCTACACCTTC.

The chain employs TRBV19 and TRBJ1-1; D is ambiguous. This CDR3 is built from 13 residues. With 5 bases removed from V and 1 base from J, the gap between germline ends came to 8 bases. Germline assignment: CDR1 LNHDA and CDR2 SQIVND (reference sequence). CDR3 DNA: TGTGCCAGTAGTTCTTACAAGAACACTGAAGCTTTCTTT. Its protein is CASSSYKNTEAFF.

The chain recombines TRBV15 with TRBJ2-1; maybe TRBD2 (6 bases). V shed 0 bases and J shed 8 bases, with 11 bases lying between them. Per germline, CDR1 LNHNV and CDR2 YYDKDF (reference sequence). This CDR3 has 14 amino acids. CDR3 residues: CATSREEGWHEQFF. The CDR3 region has the DNA TGTGCCACCAGCAGAGAGGAGGGGTGGCATGAGCAGTTCTTC.

This clone was detected a few times. The V and J genes are TRBV20-1 and TRBJ1-1, with a tentative D call TRBD1 (5 bases). Trimming removed 6 bases from V and 10 bases from J, with 12 bases in between. This CDR3 has 10 amino acids. Germline values: CDR1 DFQATT, CDR2 SNEGSKA (reference sequence). CDR3 protein: CSAIRVVAFF. The CDR3 region has the DNA TGCAGTGCGATCAGGGTAGTAGCTTTCTTT.

The chain employs TRBV6-5 and TRBJ2-1; D possibly uses TRBD1 or TRBD2 (6 bases each). In germline, CDR1 is MNHEY, CDR2 SVGAGI. The CDR3 is made up of 14 amino acids. V gave up 1 base and J gave up 7 bases, with 11 bases separating them. CDR3: CASSYYTGRNEQFF. The CDR3 DNA follows: TGTGCCAGCAGTTACTACACAGGGAGGAATGAGCAGTTCTTC.

The rearrangement links TRBV7-2 to TRBJ2-7, with TRBD1 matching over 10 bases. The V gene end was trimmed by 3 bases and the J gene end by 4 bases; junction bases not matched to a gene: 6. The germline gives CDR1 SGHTA, CDR2 FQGNSA. The CDR3 is 15 residues long. CDR3 in amino acids: CASSFDRGLLYEQYF. For the CDR3, the DNA is TGTGCCAGCAGCTTCGACAGGGGGCTACTTTACGAGCAGTACTTC. Full variable domain (outside the CDR3, taken from reference TRBV7-2 and TRBJ2-7): GAGVSQSPSNKVTEKGKDVELRCDPISGHTALYWYRQSLGQGLEFLIYFQGNSAPDKSGLPSDRFSAERTGGSVSTLTIQRTQQEDSAVYLCASSFDRGLLYEQYFGPGTRLTVT.

This clone has a handful of counts. The chain joins TRBV27 to TRBJ2-1; 10 nucleotides align to TRBD1. The CDR3 runs 15 residues. Germline loops: CDR1 MNHEY, CDR2 SMNVEV (reference sequence). J was trimmed by 6 bases and V by 6 bases; bases with no gene match: 8. The CDR3 loop is CASSPTGTGVNEQFF. The CDR3 DNA follows: TGTGCCAGCAGCCCGACCGGGACAGGGGTCAATGAGCAGTTCTTC.

Turning to this clone: Other nucleotide sequences in the sample specify the same CDR3. The J gene is TRBJ2-2, the V gene TRBV27, with a weak D call TRBD2 (5 bases). The CDR3 sequence is 13 residues long. From germline, CDR1 is MNHEY and CDR2 SMNVEV (reference sequence). V shed 2 bases and J shed 5 bases, with 6 bases lying between them. CDR3 sequence reads: CASSLAGTGELFF. In DNA form, the CDR3 reads TGTGCCAGCAGTTTAGCGGGTACCGGGGAGCTGTTTTTT.